A single sample is the source of the 17 T cell receptor beta chains below, sequenced in a study of blood T cell repertoires in COVID-19. Assay: immunoSEQ multiplex PCR; the TCRdb copy retains only in-frame clones and omits some. Of over 200,000 clones listed, roughly 82% are singletons. The sample taken for sequencing was peripheral blood. Receptors originate from a man aged 35 to 55 who had recovered from COVID-19.

This clone was observed a single time. This rearrangement joins TRBV6-2 or TRBV6-3 to TRBJ2-7, with D possibly TRBD1 on 5 matching bases. Looked up from germline, CDR1 is MNHEY and CDR2 is SVGEGT. The CDR3 is made up of 17 amino acids. Trimming took off 5 bases at V and 1 base at J, with 21 bases between the two ends. The chain's CDR3 is CASSLHLQGIGSYEQYF. The CDR3 DNA follows: TGTGCCAGCAGTCTCCACCTTCAGGGTATCGGGTCCTACGAGCAGTACTTC.

In the case of this clone: Other DNA sequences in this specimen translate into the identical CDR3. In nucleotides, the CDR3 is TGTGCCAGCTCACTCAACCAGGGTAGCAATCAGCCCCAGCATTTT. Translated: CASSLNQGSNQPQHF. The chain joins TRBV18 to TRBJ1-5, with a weak D call TRBD1 (5 bases). The CDR3 runs 15 residues. The germline V gene has CDR1 KGHSH and CDR2 LQKENI. Trimming stripped 4 bases from V and 0 bases from J, with 10 bases between.

The chain carries TRBV5-1 and TRBJ1-1, with 8 positions matching TRBD1. V lost 2 bases, J lost 1 base, and 10 bases stayed unmatched. Looked up from germline, CDR1 is SGHRS and CDR2 is YFSETQ. The CDR3 is made up of 17 amino acids. The CDR3 is CASSFDSRTGQNTEAFF. Written as DNA, the CDR3 is TGCGCCAGCAGCTTCGATTCAAGGACAGGGCAGAACACTGAAGCTTTCTTT.

For the CDR3, the DNA is TGTGCCAGCAGTTACCCCGGGACAGGGAACTACGAGCAGTACTTC. Translated, it gives CASSYPGTGNYEQYF. This rearrangement joins TRBV6-2 or TRBV6-3 to TRBJ2-7; 9 bases fit TRBD1. The CDR3 loop spans 15 amino acids. V was pared by 2 bases and J by 3 bases, with 5 bases of the junction left unmatched. Germline CDR1 reads MNHEY; CDR2 reads SVGEGT.

This clone came up many times. The chain recombines TRBV23-1 with TRBJ2-6; unclear D gene. TRBV23-1 is an ORF for which the function is uncertain. The CDR3 covers 15 residues. V dropped 2 bases and J dropped 0 bases, with 5 bases sitting between them. The CDR3 DNA follows: TGCGCCAGCAGTCAACAAAACTCTGGGGCCAACGTCCTGACTTTC. Translated, it gives CASSQQNSGANVLTF.

The chain recombines TRBV29-1 with TRBJ2-5; TRBD2 matches 16 bases. This CDR3 region has 18 residues. Germline assignment: CDR1 SQVTM and CDR2 ANQGSEA. V was pared by 4 bases and J by 4 bases, with 12 bases of the junction left unmatched. The CDR3: CSVAGTSGRASGRETQYF. The DNA for the CDR3 is TGCAGCGTTGCAGGGACTAGCGGGAGGGCTTCGGGGAGAGAGACCCAGTACTTC. Combining the CDR3 with reference TRBV29-1 and TRBJ2-5 gives the whole variable domain SAVISQKPSRDICQRGTSLTIQCQVDSQVTMMFWYRQQPGQSLTLIATANQGSEATYESGFVIDKFPISRPNLTFSTLTVSNMSPEDSSIYLCSVAGTSGRASGRETQYFGPGTRLLVL.

V is TRBV15 and J is TRBJ1-2; possible D gene TRBD1, 6 bases. The CDR3 contains 12 residues. Germline assignment: CDR1 LNHNV and CDR2 YYDKDF (reference sequence). V lost 7 bases to trimming and J lost 7 bases, with 13 bases between them. The CDR3 nucleotides read TGTGCCACCACTTACAGGGAGGGTGGCTACACCTTC. Amino acids: CATTYREGGYTF. Together with reference TRBV15 and TRBJ1-2, the CDR3 gives the full variable domain: DAMVIQNPRYQVTQFGKPVTLSCSQTLNHNVMYWYQQKSSQAPKLLFHYYDKDFNNEADTPDNFQSRRPNTSFCFLDIRSPGLGDTAMYLCATTYREGGYTFGSGTRLTVV.

The CDR3 protein is CASSSTSPDTQYF. The CDR3 region has the DNA TGTGCCAGCAGCTCGACTAGTCCAGATACGCAGTATTTT. The V and J genes are TRBV11-3 and TRBJ2-3, with a possible D match to TRBD2 (6 bases). The CDR3 spans 13 residues. Germline-derived CDR1 and CDR2 are SGHNT and YENEEA. Trimming shortened V by 4 bases and J by 4 bases, and 9 bases separated the two germline ends.

The J gene is TRBJ2-7, the V gene TRBV5-6; D is perhaps TRBD1 (5 bases). Trimming cost V 1 base and J 2 bases, with 16 bases left between them. The CDR3 sequence is 16 residues long. CDR1 and CDR2 (germline): SGHDT, YYEEEE. In nucleotides, the CDR3 is TGTGCCAGCAGCTTGTTCACAGGAGAAGGCCCCTACGAGCAGTACTTC. Translated, it gives CASSLFTGEGPYEQYF.

This chain connects TRBV19 to TRBJ1-4; no clear D gene. The CDR3 totals 14 residues. Germline values: CDR1 LNHDA, CDR2 SQIVND (reference sequence). Trimming cost V 3 bases and J 10 bases, with 15 bases left between them. CDR3 amino acids: CASSISPRVGKLFF. Written as DNA, the CDR3 is TGTGCCAGTAGTATCTCCCCCCGAGTTGGAAAACTGTTTTTT. The full variable domain, its missing parts supplied by reference TRBV19 and TRBJ1-4, is DGGITQSPKYLFRKEGQNVTLSCEQNLNHDAMYWYRQDPGQGLRLIYYSQIVNDFQKGDIAEGYSVSREKKESFPLTVTSAQKNPTAFYLCASSISPRVGKLFFGSGTQLSVL.

V gene TRBV18 combines with J gene TRBJ2-4; 9 bases map to TRBD1. Germline V gene data show CDR1 as KGHSH and CDR2 as LQKENI. The CDR3 spans 16 residues. Trimming at V came to 6 bases and at J to 6 bases, leaving 12 bases not matched to a gene. The CDR3 DNA reads TGTGCCAGCTCCCAAGGCGGACAGGGGTCCGTAAACATTCAGTACTTC. Residues: CASSQGGQGSVNIQYF.

This chain joins TRBV6-5 and TRBJ2-1; 9 nucleotides line up with TRBD2. V trimming: 5 bases; J trimming: 2 bases; junction bases outside the gene matches: 4. This CDR3 region has 15 residues. Per the germline V gene, CDR1 is MNHEY and CDR2 is SVGAGI. The chain's CDR3 is CASSPLAGTYNEQFF. In DNA form, the CDR3 reads TGTGCCAGCAGTCCACTAGCGGGCACCTACAATGAGCAGTTCTTC.

The chain joins TRBV4-3 to TRBJ1-3; D perhaps matches TRBD1 (5 bases). Trimming stripped 0 bases from V and 0 bases from J, with 9 bases between. Germline CDR1 LGHNA, CDR2 YSLEER. This CDR3 spans 16 amino acids. Here the CDR3 DNA reads TGCGCCAGCAGCCAAGATAGTAGGGGCTCTGGAAACACCATATATTTT. It encodes CASSQDSRGSGNTIYF.

This chain connects TRBV10-3 to TRBJ1-5; D might be TRBD1 (5 bases). The CDR3 sequence is 13 residues long. Looked up from germline, CDR1 is ENHRY and CDR2 is SYGVKD. Trimming took off 6 bases at V and 5 bases at J, with 11 bases between the two ends. CDR3 region: CAISGRADQPQHF. CDR3 nucleotide sequence: TGTGCCATCAGCGGCAGGGCCGATCAGCCCCAGCATTTT.

The chain recombines TRBV5-1 with TRBJ1-2, with D perhaps matching TRBD1 (5 bases). The CDR3 consists of 12 residues. From germline, CDR1 is SGHRS and CDR2 YFSETQ. With 4 bases removed from V and 6 bases from J, the gap between germline ends came to 10 bases. The CDR3 region is CASSRPGDGYTF. CDR3 nucleotides: TGCGCCAGCAGCCGGCCGGGGGATGGCTACACCTTC.

The rearrangement joins TRBV9 to TRBJ2-2; the D is unclear. This CDR3 is 15 amino acids long. Trimming removed 0 bases from V and 4 bases from J, with 10 bases in between. Germline V gives CDR1 SGDLS, CDR2 YYNGEE. The CDR3 DNA follows: TGTGCCAGCAGCGTAGCGGCCGCTAGCACCGGGGAGCTGTTTTTT. It codes for CASSVAAASTGELFF.

The chain combines TRBV27 with TRBJ1-1; no definite D call. CDR1 is MNHEY and CDR2 is SMNVEV in the germline V gene (reference sequence). V lost 4 bases to trimming and J lost 1 base, with 13 bases between them. The CDR3 is 15 amino acids. CDR3 region: CASSSPLTRNTEAFF. The DNA of the CDR3 is TGTGCCAGCAGTTCCCCCCTGACTAGGAACACTGAAGCTTTCTTT.